These T cell receptor beta chains were read from a single sample in a study of blood T cell repertoires in COVID-19. Sequencing used immunoSEQ multiplex PCR; TCRdb keeps in-frame clones, though not all of them. The table has about 250,000 clones, 80% to 90% seen once. The sequenced sample was peripheral blood. These receptors all come from a man older than 75 with acute or convalescent COVID-19. Both conserved end residues are part of each CDR3. The D gene is left open where the match is weak. Size tells how often a clone was seen (once, few, many) or the class of an expanded clone, and some rows leave it out.

>TRBV7-2|NA|TRBD1|TRBJ1-1
TGTGCCAGCAGCTTTCAGGGGGACACTGAAGCTTTCTTT
CASSFQGDTEAFF
>TRBV12-5|NA|TRBD1|TRBJ1-2
TGTGCTAGTGGTTTGGTACAGGGGGCAATCAGGGGCTACACCTTC
CASGLVQGAIRGYTF
>TRBV5-1|NA|NA|TRBJ2-2
TGCGCCAGCAGATCCACAGGGTCGACCGGGGAGCTGTTTTTT
CASRSTGSTGELFF
>TRBV10-3|NA|NA|TRBJ2-1
TGTGCCATCAGTGACAGCTACAATGAGCAGTTCTTC
CAISDSYNEQFF
>TRBV4-1|NA|NA|TRBJ2-3
TGCGCCAGCAGCCAAGAACCAGGAGATACGCAGTATTTT
CASSQEPGDTQYF
>TRBV5-1|NA|TRBD1|TRBJ1-6
TGCGCCAGCAGCTTGGCCGGGGACAGGGCACTTTCACCCCTCCACTTT
CASSLAGDRALSPLHF
>TRBV4-3|NA|NA|TRBJ2-5
TGCGCCAGCAGCCAAGGCGTGGGAGGAGAGACCCAGTACTTC
CASSQGVGGETQYF
>TRBV2|NA|NA|TRBJ2-1
TGTGCCAGCAGTGAGAGGTCCTACAATGAGCAGTTCTTC
CASSERSYNEQFF
>TRBV27|NA|TRBD2|TRBJ2-3
TGTGCCAGCAGTTTAACCCTAGCGGGAGTTACAGATACGCAGTATTTT
CASSLTLAGVTDTQYF
>TRBV7-8|NA|TRBD1|TRBJ2-5
TGTGCCAGCAGAAAACCGGGACAGGAAGAGACCCAGTACTTC
CASRKPGQEETQYF
>TRBV4-3|NA|TRBD2|TRBJ2-6
TGCGCCAGCAGCCGGGCTACCGGGGGGGGGCTTAACGGGGCCAACGTCCTGACTTTC
CASSRATGGGLNGANVLTF
>TRBV5-4|NA|TRBD2|TRBJ2-7
TGTGCCAGCAGCTCGGGGGGGAGAACCTACGAGCAGTACTTC
CASSSGGRTYEQYF
>TRBV7-9|NA|NA|TRBJ2-5
TGTGCCAGCAGCTACGGACAGTTGGAGACCCAGTACTTC
CASSYGQLETQYF
>TRBV5-4|NA|NA|TRBJ2-3
TGTGCCAGCAGCTACCGCCTTGGCAGTAGCACAGATACGCAGTATTTT
CASSYRLGSSTDTQYF
>TRBV28|NA|TRBD1|TRBJ1-2
TGTGCCAGCACCAAGTTGGACAGGGCTTTTCCTGGCTACACCTTC
CASTKLDRAFPGYTF
>TRBV6-6|NA|TRBD2|TRBJ2-3
TGTGCCAGCAGAGACCCCGCTAGCGGGAGGAGCAATACGCAGTATTTT
CASRDPASGRSNTQYF
>TRBV7-9|few|NA|TRBJ2-1
TGTGCCAGCAGCTCAACAGGAATTTTGCGCTATGAGCAGTTCTTC
CASSSTGILRYEQFF
>TRBV9|NA|TRBD2|TRBJ2-7
TGTGCCAGCAGCCGTCACTCTTCGCCCTTCGGACTAGCGGGAGAGAACGAGCAGTACTTC
CASSRHSSPFGLAGENEQYF
>TRBV24-1|NA|TRBD1|TRBJ1-2
TGTGCCACCAGCCCACGGACAGGGAACTATGGCTACACCTTC
CATSPRTGNYGYTF
>TRBV28|few|NA|TRBJ1-1
TGTGCCACCGCAGGGCCAGAGTCCCGGTTCAACACTGAAGCTTTCTTT
CATAGPESRFNTEAFF
>TRBV3-1/TRBV3-2|once|NA|TRBJ2-7
TGTGCCAGTTCCTGGGGACAAACCTACGAGCAGTACTTC
CASSWGQTYEQYF
>TRBV9|few|TRBD1|TRBJ2-1
TGTGCCAGCAGCGTAGAAATCGGGACAGGATACAATGAGCAGTTCTTC
CASSVEIGTGYNEQFF
>TRBV5-5|NA|TRBD2|TRBJ2-5
TGTGCCAGCCCTCCCAGTGGGCGGGAGGGCCCTCAGGAGACCCAGTACTTC
CASPPSGREGPQETQYF
>TRBV3-1/TRBV3-2|once|NA|TRBJ2-1
TGTGCCAGCAGCCAAGAATGGGGTCGGGGGGCCAATGAGCAGTTCTTC
CASSQEWGRGANEQFF
>TRBV7-2|NA|TRBD1|TRBJ1-5
TGTGCCAGCAGCCTTACAGGGGGGGGCAATCAGCCCCAGCATTTT
CASSLTGGGNQPQHF
>TRBV27|once|TRBD2|TRBJ2-1
TGTGCCAGCAGGGGGACTAGCGGCCGTAATGAGCAGTTCTTC
CASRGTSGRNEQFF
>TRBV7-2|NA|NA|TRBJ1-2
TGTGCCAGCACCTTTGTGGGGCCCTATGGCTACACCTTC
CASTFVGPYGYTF
>TRBV6-5|NA|TRBD1|TRBJ1-2
TGTGCCAGCCGATCCGGACAGGGGCACGGCTACACCTTC
CASRSGQGHGYTF
>TRBV11-2|NA|NA|TRBJ2-7
TGTGCCAGCAGCTTACAGGTCGAGCAGTACTTC
CASSLQVEQYF
>TRBV11-2|NA|TRBD1|TRBJ1-1
TGTGCCAGCAGCTACAGGGGGAACACTGAAGCTTTCTTT
CASSYRGNTEAFF
>TRBV7-3|NA|TRBD1|TRBJ2-7
TGTGCCAGCAGCACCGCGGGGACAGGGGCTTTGAGCGAGCAGTACTTC
CASSTAGTGALSEQYF
>TRBV4-1|NA|TRBD1|TRBJ1-1
TGCGCCAGCAGCCAAGCTCACAGGGGGCGGACTGAAGCTTTCTTT
CASSQAHRGRTEAFF
>TRBV3-1/TRBV3-2|once|TRBD2|TRBJ2-5
TGTGCCAGCAGCCAACGGGGGGGCGAGACCCAGTACTTC
CASSQRGGETQYF
>TRBV24-1|NA|TRBD1|TRBJ2-2
TGTGCCTCGGCAGGGGGCTTCGGGGAGCTGTTTTTT
CASAGGFGELFF
>TRBV7-2|NA|NA|TRBJ2-1
TGTGCCAGCAGCTTAGTGGGTGGGGGGGCTTGGAATGAGCAGTTCTTC
CASSLVGGGAWNEQFF
>TRBV19|NA|TRBD1|TRBJ2-2
TGTGCCACCGAGAGACAGGGCCCCACCGGGGAGCTGTTTTTT
CATERQGPTGELFF
>TRBV19|NA|NA|TRBJ2-1
TGTGCCAGTAGCGTTGCGGATGAGCAGTTCTTC
CASSVADEQFF
>TRBV15|NA|NA|TRBJ1-5
TGTGCCACCTCCAGGGGTAGCAATCAGCCCCAGCATTTT
CATSRGSNQPQHF
>TRBV12-3/TRBV12-4|NA|NA|TRBJ2-7
TGTGCCAGCAGCCACCGGGTCACCTACGAGCAGTACTTC
CASSHRVTYEQYF
>TRBV7-9|few|TRBD1|TRBJ2-7
TGTGCCAGCAGCTCCGGACAGGCGACCTCCTACGAGCAGTACTTC
CASSSGQATSYEQYF
>TRBV2|NA|NA|TRBJ1-6
TGTGCCAGCAGCGAGGTTGGGGGCAATTCACCCCTCCACTTT
CASSEVGGNSPLHF